A selection of T cell receptor beta chains follows, all from one sample in a study of identical twins. In TCRdb, the 5' RACE reads were re-called with MiXCR into one record per CDR3 protein. The sample lists some 210,000 distinct CDR3 sequences; 15% to 20% were seen once. These data were also filed under a second study, of T cells expressing NK-cell markers.

The sample comprised CD8+ T cells sorted from blood. These receptors were obtained from a young woman in good health. Each CDR3 is given with its conserved first and last residue. Size values are once, few and many counts, or a class for expanded clones, and some rows have none.

TRBV30	TRBJ2-3	.	CAWSAENGGYTQYF
TRBV12-3/TRBV12-4	TRBJ2-5	.	CASRPWTGLETQYF
TRBV11-2	TRBJ2-1	many	CASSSPTSRGFCNEQFF
TRBV9	TRBJ2-7	few	CASSPGRYEQYF
TRBV20-1	TRBJ1-2	.	CSALLGQGDGYTF
TRBV19	TRBJ1-1	.	CASETNTEAFF
TRBV7-7	TRBJ2-5	.	CASSDGQETQYF
TRBV9	TRBJ2-1	.	CASSPKLGDEQFF
TRBV9	TRBJ2-2	.	CASSVEQGVNTGELFF
TRBV12-3/TRBV12-4	TRBJ2-3	few	CASSPTPTDTQYF
TRBV7-9	TRBJ2-7	.	CASSLSGIYEQYF
TRBV3-1	TRBJ2-7	many	CASSQVSGLDEQYF
TRBV18	TRBJ2-6	.	CASSPAGANVLTF
TRBV27	TRBJ2-7	.	CASSLRGQGSYEQYF
TRBV20-1	TRBJ2-7	.	CSALRGRLAGIYEQYF
TRBV9	TRBJ1-1	.	CASSDYGTEAFF
TRBV12-3/TRBV12-4	TRBJ2-7	.	CASSLGTAYYEQYF
TRBV11-2	TRBJ2-2	many	CASSSPIIGGRAETGELFF
TRBV9	TRBJ2-3	.	CASSAQNRDRLTDTQYF
TRBV20-1	TRBJ2-7	.	CSVPAGTRAYEQYF